This T cell receptor beta chain appears in the sequencing data of a study of blood T cells in healthy people across ages. The study's findings and limits: Naive T cell percentage showed a strong correlation with TCR beta diversity.

No fewer than 5.5 micrograms of total RNA were isolated from every sample. Germline CDR1 reads ENHRY; CDR2 reads SYGVKD. The CDR3 length is 15 residues. After removal of 2 bases from V and 1 base from J, the junction contained 2 bases not matched to a gene. This clonotype has just a few counts. Its antigen is unknown. Using a J-beta primer mix together with a sample-barcoded 5' primer, a second PCR was run for about 6 to 11 cycles. Each cDNA molecule was tagged by a template-switch adaptor that had 12 random nucleotides. Each CDR3 protein is one row after TCRdb ran MiXCR on the 5' RACE reads. The sample consists of over 1,200,000 distinct CDR3 sequences, 59% of them appearing once.

Input material: blood. This clonotype was sampled from a young man in good health. The J gene is TRBJ2-5, the V gene TRBV10-3, with TRBD2 identical over 9 bases. The CDR3 here is CAISEPGLAQETQYF. In nucleotides, the CDR3 is TGTGCCATCAGTGAGCCGGGACTAGCCCAAGAGACCCAGTACTTC.